These 6 T cell receptor beta chains originate from one sample sequenced in a study of shared clonotypes between healthy human individuals. CD45RO-negative, CCR7-selected cells formed the naive CD8 fraction, which excluded terminally differentiated effector memory CD45RA+ cells. TCRdb's table, derived via immunoSEQ multiplex PCR, lists solely in-frame clones and lacks some. The data contain about 1,800,000 clones, approximately 94% of them seen just once; the ten biggest clones take up less than 1.5%. The source material was naive CD8+ T cells sorted from blood. Source of these receptors: a man between 18 and 29 years old in good health.

The chain joins TRBV5-6 to TRBJ1-2, with 8 bases aligning to TRBD1. J was trimmed by 2 bases and V by 4 bases; bases with no gene match: 16. Germline CDR1 and CDR2: SGHDT and YYEEEE. CDR3 length equals 18 residues. The CDR3 is CASSDPGQEAGPNYGYTF. The DNA of the CDR3 is TGTGCCAGCAGCGATCCGGGACAGGAGGCTGGACCCAACTATGGCTACACCTTC.

As to this clone: This same CDR3 is encoded by further DNA sequences in the sample. This rearrangement joins TRBV2 to TRBJ2-5; 12 positions agree with TRBD2. CDR1 is SNHLY and CDR2 is FYNNEI in the germline V gene. V was clipped by 6 bases and J by 5 bases; unmatched bases: 1. The CDR3 sequence is 13 residues long. Written as DNA, the CDR3 is TGTGCCAGCAGCGGACTAGCGGGGGAGACCCAGTACTTC. Amino acids: CASSGLAGETQYF.

This clone was seen just once. V gene TRBV6-5 combines with J gene TRBJ2-1; the D is unclear. With 6 bases removed from V and 3 bases from J, the gap between germline ends came to 6 bases. CDR1 and CDR2 from the germline V gene are MNHEY and SVGAGI. The CDR3 consists of 12 residues. CDR3 region: CASRGIYNEQFF. The CDR3 coding sequence is TGTGCCAGCAGGGGCATCTACAATGAGCAGTTCTTC.

DNA for the CDR3: TGTGCCAGTGCTGAGGACAGGGAGGGCGATCAGCCCCAGCATTTT. Its protein is CASAEDREGDQPQHF. The chain carries TRBV19 and TRBJ1-5; TRBD1 matches at 8 bases. In germline, CDR1 is LNHDA, CDR2 SQIVND (reference sequence). J was trimmed by 5 bases and V by 8 bases; bases with no gene match: 11. CDR3 size: 15 residues.

V gene TRBV9 combines with J gene TRBJ2-1; 11 positions agree with TRBD2. After removal of 3 bases from V and 7 bases from J, the junction contained 6 bases not matched to a gene. The CDR3 runs to 15 residues. Per germline, CDR1 SGDLS and CDR2 YYNGEE. As DNA, the CDR3 is TGTGCCAGCAGCGCGCTAGCGGGGGGCTTGAATGAGCAGTTCTTC. As protein: CASSALAGGLNEQFF.

This chain joins TRBV7-8 and TRBJ2-2; 7 positions agree with TRBD1. Germline loops: CDR1 SGHVS, CDR2 FQNEAQ. This CDR3 region has 16 residues. Trimming at V came to 1 base and at J to 4 bases, leaving 6 bases not matched to a gene. CDR3 coding DNA: TGTGCCAGCAGCTTAGTAGCAGGGGGAATCACCGGGGAGCTGTTTTTT. Translated: CASSLVAGGITGELFF.